The 2 T cell receptor beta chains below all came from one sample that was sequenced in a study of T cells in Graves' hyperthyroidism and ophthalmopathy (dated by TCRdb to the late 2010s). Libraries were prepared through multiplex PCR. This sample was sequenced with an Illumina HiSeq 2000. The TCR beta CDR3 regions were amplified from the RNA transcripts. The first round of RT-PCR for the TCR CDR3 was performed with the HTBI primer set and the Qiagen OneStep RT-PCR kit. TCRdb itself trimmed the public reads at Q25 with fastp, ran MiXCR and retained productive beta chains. A single entry per CDR3 protein holds the most common genes and DNA from its merged rows. The sample yields fewer than 450,000 distinct CDR3 sequences; 17% were counted once. Roughly 35% of the sample is held by the ten biggest clonotypes. Sequenced: blood. These receptors were obtained from a woman in her thirties with Graves' hyperthyroidism that later progressed to Graves' ophthalmopathy.

This clonotype was picked up many times. V usage is TRBV27 and J usage is TRBJ1-2, with D unclear. Germline loops: CDR1 MNHEY, CDR2 SMNVEV (reference sequence). This CDR3 has 15 residues. Trimming removed 3 bases at V and 4 bases at J, with 15 bases between. The CDR3 sequence is CASSFLGSSSYGYTF. CDR3 sequence (DNA): TGTGCCAGCAGTTTTTTAGGTTCAAGTTCCTATGGCTACACCTTC.

This clonotype has at least ten counts. V usage is TRBV30 and J usage is TRBJ2-1; D not resolved. V lost 2 bases to trimming and J lost 2 bases, with 10 bases between them. This CDR3 region has 14 residues. Germline-derived CDR1 and CDR2 are GTSNPN and SVGIG (reference sequence). CDR3 DNA sequence: TGTGCCTGGAGTAGAATTGGCCCCTACAATGAGCAGTTCTTC. Protein product: CAWSRIGPYNEQFF.